This is a list of T cell receptor beta chains from one sample in a study of blood T cell repertoires in COVID-19. Produced via immunoSEQ multiplex PCR; TCRdb's table is partial and in-frame only. Of more than 200,000 clones listed, approximately 90% are singletons. Material for sequencing was PBMCs or T cells enriched from blood (not recorded which). All receptors come from a woman aged 30 to 39 with acute COVID-19. Each CDR3 is given with its conserved first and last residue. The D gene is left open where the match is weak. Size is omitted from some rows. Given values are once, few, many or a class for expanded clones.

>.|TRBJ2-3|.|TRBV19
CASSIGGSPVGDTQYF
TGTGCCAGTAGTATTGGGGGGAGTCCGGTAGGAGATACGCAGTATTTT
>TRBD1|TRBJ1-6|.|TRBV19
CASSTQGAINSPLHF
TGTGCCAGTAGTACACAGGGGGCAATTAATTCACCCCTCCACTTT
>TRBD1|TRBJ2-2|once|TRBV5-6
CASSPTGTGFTGELFF
TGTGCCAGCAGCCCCACCGGGACAGGGTTCACCGGGGAGCTGTTTTTT
>.|TRBJ2-7|.|TRBV5-1
CASSPGQTPAYEQYF
TGCGCCAGCAGCCCTGGACAGACCCCGGCCTACGAGCAGTACTTC
>.|TRBJ1-3|.|TRBV2
CASSEQGTIYF
TGTGCCAGCAGCGAACAGGGTACCATATATTTT
>TRBD2|TRBJ2-7|.|TRBV2
CASSGREGTRPYEQYF
TGTGCCAGCAGTGGTAGGGAGGGGACCCGGCCCTACGAGCAGTACTTC
>TRBD1|TRBJ2-7|.|TRBV28
CASSLGLRTGYNYEQYF
TGTGCCAGCAGTTTGGGCCTCCGGACAGGGTATAACTACGAGCAGTACTTC
>.|TRBJ2-1|.|TRBV7-9
CASRPRTGNNEQFF
TGTGCCAGCAGACCCCGAACAGGCAACAATGAGCAGTTCTTC
>.|TRBJ1-5|.|TRBV15
CATSRGQDNQPQHF
TGTGCCACCAGCAGAGGACAGGATAATCAGCCCCAGCATTTT
>.|TRBJ1-2|.|TRBV2
CALPPFQGYGYTF
TGTGCCCTTCCTCCCTTCCAGGGCTATGGCTACACCTTC
>TRBD1|TRBJ1-4|.|TRBV6-5
CASSSPTGGMEKLFF
TGTGCCAGCAGTTCCCCCACAGGGGGAATGGAAAAACTGTTTTTT
>.|TRBJ1-5|.|TRBV24-1
CATSDTGTIGQPQHF
TGTGCCACCAGTGACACCGGGACAATCGGCCAGCCCCAGCATTTT
>TRBD1|TRBJ1-4|.|TRBV2
CASRGTGIEKLFF
TGTGCCAGCAGGGGGACAGGGATTGAAAAACTGTTTTTT
>.|TRBJ1-1|.|TRBV4-2
CASSQDQGNTEAFF
TGTGCCAGCAGCCAAGATCAGGGGAACACTGAAGCTTTCTTT
>TRBD1|TRBJ2-7|.|TRBV11-3
CASIPTRRTQGVSYEQYF
TGTGCCAGCATCCCTACAAGGCGGACACAGGGGGTCTCCTACGAGCAGTACTTC
>TRBD1|TRBJ2-5|few|TRBV7-2
CASSFSRGPQETQYF
TGTGCCAGCAGCTTTAGCAGGGGGCCGCAAGAGACCCAGTACTTC
>TRBD1|TRBJ1-2|.|TRBV2
CATAGGSIGYTF
TGTGCCACTGCAGGGGGCTCGATAGGCTACACCTTC
>.|TRBJ2-1|once|TRBV9
CASSVGANEQFF
TGTGCCAGCAGCGTAGGGGCCAATGAGCAGTTCTTC
>.|TRBJ1-1|.|TRBV5-6
CASRGPGTEAFF
TGTGCCAGCAGAGGCCCCGGGACTGAAGCTTTCTTT
>.|TRBJ2-7|.|TRBV29-1
CSVENRLGEQYF
TGCAGCGTTGAAAACAGGTTGGGCGAGCAGTACTTC
>.|TRBJ1-5|once|TRBV19
CASSIGGGGQPQHF
TGTGCCAGTAGTATAGGCGGGGGGGGTCAGCCCCAGCATTTT
>.|TRBJ2-2|.|TRBV1
CTSRTPSGNTGELFF
TGCACCAGCAGAACACCATCGGGGAACACCGGGGAGCTGTTTTTT
>.|TRBJ2-5|.|TRBV6-5
CASTVSGETQYF
TGTGCCAGCACCGTTAGCGGAGAGACCCAGTACTTC
>TRBD1|TRBJ2-5|.|TRBV5-1
CASRARDRAGGETQYF
TGCGCCAGCAGGGCCCGGGACAGGGCTGGTGGAGAGACCCAGTACTTC
>TRBD2|TRBJ2-7|.|TRBV6-5
CASSRTSGRGEQYF
TGTGCCAGCAGCAGGACTAGCGGGAGGGGCGAGCAGTACTTC
>TRBD1|TRBJ1-1|.|TRBV11-2
CASRVMDRGPNTEAFF
TGTGCCAGCAGGGTAATGGACAGGGGGCCGAACACTGAAGCTTTCTTT
>.|TRBJ1-1|.|TRBV7-2
CASSYDRGFGAFF
TGTGCCAGCAGCTATGACCGGGGGTTTGGAGCTTTCTTT
>.|TRBJ1-3|.|TRBV16
CASSQSSAGNTIYF
TGTGCCAGCAGCCAATCTTCGGCTGGAAACACCATATATTTT
>TRBD1|TRBJ1-4|.|TRBV7-2
CASSSNRGNWEKLFF
TGTGCCAGCAGCTCAAACAGGGGGAATTGGGAAAAACTGTTTTTT
>.|TRBJ1-2|.|TRBV9
CASSHGEVGYTF
TGTGCCAGCAGCCACGGGGAAGTTGGCTACACCTTC
>TRBD1|TRBJ1-5|.|TRBV6-5
CASSSTTGPNQPQHF
TGTGCCAGCAGTTCCACGACAGGGCCCAATCAGCCCCAGCATTTT
>.|TRBJ1-2|.|TRBV9
CASSVATGSPYGYTF
TGTGCCAGCAGCGTAGCAACAGGGTCCCCCTATGGCTACACCTTC
>TRBD2|TRBJ2-1|few|TRBV5-5
CASTPGLAGAYNEQFF
TGTGCCAGCACCCCCGGACTAGCGGGGGCCTACAATGAGCAGTTCTTC
>.|TRBJ1-4|.|TRBV10-3
CAISVRFSGQTEKLFF
TGTGCCATCAGTGTCCGGTTCTCGGGACAAACCGAAAAACTGTTTTTT
>TRBD1|TRBJ1-2|.|TRBV28
CASSSGQGAGYGYTF
TGTGCCAGCAGTTCTGGACAGGGGGCTGGCTATGGCTACACCTTC
>TRBD1|TRBJ1-5|few|TRBV9
CASSRQGYSNQPQHF
TGTGCCAGCAGTCGACAGGGCTATAGCAATCAGCCCCAGCATTTT
>.|TRBJ2-1|.|TRBV7-9
CASSSGGTGKHSYNEQFF
TGTGCCAGCAGCTCGGGGGGGACAGGGAAACACTCCTACAATGAGCAGTTCTTC
>TRBD2|TRBJ2-7|.|TRBV28
CASSHSWSGGAYEQYF
TGTGCCAGCAGCCACTCCTGGTCGGGGGGGGCCTACGAGCAGTACTTC
>TRBD1|TRBJ1-2|.|TRBV24-1
CATSDTGQGNYGYTF
TGTGCCACCAGTGACACGGGACAGGGGAACTATGGCTACACCTTC
>.|TRBJ2-3|.|TRBV29-1
CSVGQDTTSTDTQYF
TGCAGCGTTGGGCAGGACACAACTAGCACAGATACGCAGTATTTT
>.|TRBJ1-1|few|TRBV11-3
CASSGSRDTEAFF
TGTGCCAGCAGCGGATCCAGGGACACTGAAGCTTTCTTT
>.|TRBJ2-1|.|TRBV6-2/TRBV6-3
CASSSTVNEQFF
TGTGCCAGCAGTTCGACAGTCAATGAGCAGTTCTTC
>.|TRBJ1-1|.|TRBV9
CASSVEAENTEAFF
TGTGCCAGCAGCGTAGAAGCGGAGAACACTGAAGCTTTCTTT
>.|TRBJ1-1|.|TRBV27
CASSLFRGFEAFF
TGTGCCAGCAGTTTATTTCGAGGTTTTGAAGCTTTCTTT
>.|TRBJ1-1|once|TRBV19
CASTPHTTGVNTEAFF
TGTGCCAGTACCCCTCACACGACAGGAGTGAACACTGAAGCTTTCTTT
>.|TRBJ1-4|.|TRBV9
CASSATENEKLFF
TGTGCCAGCAGCGCGACAGAAAATGAAAAACTGTTTTTT
>TRBD1|TRBJ1-4|few|TRBV19
CASSADRDEKLFF
TGTGCCAGTAGTGCGGACAGGGATGAAAAACTGTTTTTT
>.|TRBJ2-7|.|TRBV5-6
CASSAGWRVIFEQYF
TGTGCCAGCAGCGCAGGGTGGCGTGTGATCTTCGAGCAGTACTTC